This entry lists 20 T cell receptor beta chains sequenced from one sample in a study of vaccination and CD4 T cells after COVID-19. Their specific antigens are unknown. Cultured CD4+ T cell DNA was sequenced using the Oncomine TCR Beta short-read assay. Using its own MiXCR run on the PCR reads, TCRdb lists one record per CDR3 protein. The table has around 14,000 distinct CDR3 sequences, more than 45% seen once; the top ten hold approximately 12%. Regarding treatment: approximately 11-day PBMC culture with coronavirus spike peptide pools or control peptides (ViraFEST assay). Sequencing input: CD4+ T cells from blood, cultured in vitro. The receptors were gathered from a human donor who had recovered from COVID-19.

The chain has TRBV24-1 and TRBJ1-1; D gene ambiguous. Germline CDR1 and CDR2: KGHDR and SFDVKD. The length of the CDR3 is 12 residues. Trimming shortened V by 3 bases and J by 2 bases, and 3 bases separated the two germline ends. CDR3 DNA sequence: TGTGCCACCAGTGATCCTAACACTGAAGCTTTCTTT. Translated: CATSDPNTEAFF.

This clonotype has only a few counts. The chain recombines TRBV12-3 or TRBV12-4 with TRBJ2-2; D remains unclear. Trimming removed 4 bases from V and 3 bases from J, with 0 bases in between. This CDR3 spans 11 amino acids. The CDR3 sequence is CASSYTGELFF. In DNA, the CDR3 is TGTGCCAGCAGTTACACCGGGGAGCTGTTTTTT.

The chain joins TRBV20-1 to TRBJ1-2; 8 positions match TRBD1. V was pared by 3 bases and J by 3 bases, with 6 bases of the junction left unmatched. Germline CDR1 and CDR2: DFQATT and SNEGSKA (reference sequence). CDR3 length equals 14 residues. The CDR3 nucleotides are TGCAGTGCTAGGGGAAGGGGACAGGACTATGGCTACACCTTC. Translated: CSARGRGQDYGYTF.

Only a few counts were recorded for this clonotype. V gene TRBV6-1 combines with J gene TRBJ2-3; 8 nucleotides align to TRBD1. Per germline, CDR1 MNHNS and CDR2 SASEGT. Germline trimming cut 4 bases from V and 2 bases from J; bases unmatched to any gene: 5. There are 15 residues in the CDR3. CDR3: CASSVNRGTTDTQYF. For the CDR3, the DNA is TGTGCCAGCAGTGTTAACAGGGGGACCACAGATACGCAGTATTTT.

This clonotype came up a few times. The CDR3 sequence is CSARATGLDYNEQFF. The CDR3 DNA reads as TGCAGTGCTAGAGCGACCGGACTGGATTACAATGAGCAGTTCTTC. The rearrangement links TRBV20-1 to TRBJ2-1; D perhaps matches TRBD2 (5 bases). Germline CDR1 is DFQATT and CDR2 is SNEGSKA (reference sequence). The V end was cut by 1 base, the J end by 4 bases, with 14 bases between. The CDR3 consists of 15 residues.

The CDR3 is CASTGRRNSPLHF. The DNA of the CDR3 is TGTGCCAGTACGGGCAGAAGAAATTCACCCCTCCACTTT. This sequence joins TRBV19 and TRBJ1-6; no definite D call. Germline V gives CDR1 LNHDA, CDR2 SQIVND (reference sequence). The V gene lost 7 bases and the J gene lost 7 bases, with 11 bases spanning the gap. The CDR3 runs 13 residues.

The chain has TRBV7-9 and TRBJ2-3; TRBD1 or TRBD2 may be the D gene (6 bases each). This CDR3 has 16 amino acids. Deletions cut 5 bases from V and 4 bases from J, with 19 bases between. Per the germline V gene, CDR1 is SEHNR and CDR2 is FQNEAQ (reference sequence). In DNA form, the CDR3 reads TGTGCCAGCAGCGTACAGGGTGCCGGCGGGGCAGATACGCAGTATTTT. It specifies CASSVQGAGGADTQYF.

The chain joins TRBV6-1 to TRBJ2-2, with D possibly matching TRBD1 (6 bases). The CDR3 runs to 15 residues. Trimming stripped 6 bases from V and 2 bases from J, with 13 bases between. The germline V gene encodes CDR1 MNHNS and CDR2 SASEGT. The CDR3 sequence is CASRTRDTNTGELFF. Written as DNA, the CDR3 is TGTGCCAGCAGGACTCGGGACACCAACACCGGGGAGCTGTTTTTT.

This chain connects TRBV28 to TRBJ2-7, with 8 bases matching TRBD1. The CDR3 totals 15 residues. Germline lookup yields CDR1 MDHEN and CDR2 SYDVKM. With V trimmed by 6 bases and J by 5 bases, 12 bases remained unmatched. In DNA, the CDR3 is TGTGCCAGCAGGACAACCGGGGCAGGGGGCAACGAGCAGTACTTC. Translated: CASRTTGAGGNEQYF. The full variable domain, in which reference TRBV28 and TRBJ2-7 provide the parts outside the CDR3, is DVKVTQSSRYLVKRTGEKVFLECVQDMDHENMFWYRQDPGLGLRLIYFSYDVKMKEKGDIPEGYSVSREKKERFSLILESASTNQTSMYLCASRTTGAGGNEQYFGPGTRLTVT.

The V and J genes are TRBV4-1 and TRBJ2-4, with D perhaps TRBD1 (6 bases). V gave up 4 bases and J gave up 3 bases, with 16 bases separating them. The germline CDR1 and CDR2 sequences are MGHRA and YSYEKL. The CDR3 runs to 16 residues. In nucleotides, the CDR3 is TGCGCCAGCAGCCCACCAGGGGCTCAAGGCAAAAACATTCAGTACTTC. Translating gives CASSPPGAQGKNIQYF.

V is TRBV2 and J is TRBJ2-7; D ambiguous. Germline V gives CDR1 SNHLY, CDR2 FYNNEI. The CDR3 extends over 13 amino acids. V dropped 4 bases and J dropped 0 bases, with 7 bases sitting between them. The CDR3 DNA reads as TGTGCCAGCAGTGCGTGGCGCTCCTACGAGCAGTACTTC. Translated: CASSAWRSYEQYF.

This sequence joins TRBV18 and TRBJ2-1; TRBD1 agrees at 9 bases. The germline CDR1 and CDR2 sequences are KGHSH and LQKENI. The CDR3 covers 15 residues. The V segment lost 2 bases and the J segment 3 bases; nucleotides outside the gene matches: 2. CDR3 bases: TGTGCCAGCTCACCAGGGACAGGGTACTACAATGAGCAGTTCTTC. Translating it yields CASSPGTGYYNEQFF.

This clonotype turned up a few times. V is TRBV7-9 and J is TRBJ2-3; D not certain. Germline lookup yields CDR1 SEHNR and CDR2 FQNEAQ (reference sequence). V was clipped by 5 bases and J by 0 bases, with 9 bases between them. The CDR3 consists of 14 residues. DNA for the CDR3: TGTGCCAGCAGCCGCTCTACTAGCACAGATACGCAGTATTTT. Translating it yields CASSRSTSTDTQYF. The full variable domain, with the rest looked up from reference TRBV7-9 and TRBJ2-3, is DTGVSQNPRHKITKRGQNVTFRCDPISEHNRLYWYRQTLGQGPEFLTYFQNEAQLEKSRLLSDRFSAERPKGSFSTLEIQRTEQGDSAMYLCASSRSTSTDTQYFGPGTRLTVL.

This CDR3 reads CASSYGGTYEQYF. In nucleotides, the CDR3 is TGTGCCAGCAGTTACGGGGGTACCTACGAGCAGTACTTC. The V gene is TRBV6-5, the J gene TRBJ2-7; D might be TRBD1 or TRBD2, each matching 5 bases. CDR1 MNHEY and CDR2 SVGAGI come from the germline V gene. The CDR3 spans 13 residues. Deletions cut 2 bases from V and 2 bases from J, with 7 bases between.

The rearrangement links TRBV15 to TRBJ2-3, with D uncertain. The CDR3 is 15 residues long. Germline lookup yields CDR1 LNHNV and CDR2 YYDKDF (reference sequence). V gave up 0 bases and J gave up 6 bases, with 13 bases separating them. DNA of the CDR3: TGTGCCACCAGCAGAGAAGGCAGAATAAGTGATACGCAGTATTTT. It is translated as CATSREGRISDTQYF. Complete variable domain (other parts from reference TRBV15 and TRBJ2-3): DAMVIQNPRYQVTQFGKPVTLSCSQTLNHNVMYWYQQKSSQAPKLLFHYYDKDFNNEADTPDNFQSRRPNTSFCFLDIRSPGLGDTAMYLCATSREGRISDTQYFGPGTRLTVL.

V gene TRBV10-3 combines with J gene TRBJ1-1; no firm D call. Germline V gene lookup returns CDR1 ENHRY and CDR2 SYGVKD. This CDR3 has 14 residues. V gave up 2 bases and J gave up 0 bases, with 7 bases separating them. CDR3 sequence: CAISEPTLNTEAFF. The DNA of the CDR3 is TGTGCCATCAGTGAGCCCACATTGAACACTGAAGCTTTCTTT.

This clonotype was detected only a few times. The rearrangement links TRBV2 to TRBJ1-1; D unclear. CDR1 is SNHLY, CDR2 FYNNEI, per germline. The CDR3 spans 14 residues. Trimming stripped 7 bases from V and 1 base from J, with 13 bases between. CDR3 protein: CASTVLQSNTEAFF. Here the CDR3 DNA reads TGTGCCAGCACTGTTTTACAGTCGAACACTGAAGCTTTCTTT.

The chain uses TRBV15 and TRBJ1-5; D remains unclear. The CDR3 totals 14 residues. V lost 0 bases, J lost 7 bases, and 10 bases lay in between. Germline values: CDR1 LNHNV, CDR2 YYDKDF (reference sequence). The CDR3 is CATSRDMVGQPQHF. DNA for the CDR3: TGTGCCACCAGCAGAGATATGGTGGGCCAGCCCCAGCATTTT.

V is TRBV15 and J is TRBJ2-7; D is uncertain. With 1 base removed from V and 1 base from J, the gap between germline ends came to 5 bases. Germline CDR1 reads LNHNV; CDR2 reads YYDKDF (reference sequence). CDR3 length: 13 residues. The CDR3 loop is CATSRGRSYEQYF. CDR3 bases: TGTGCCACCAGCAGAGGTAGATCCTACGAGCAGTACTTC.

This rearrangement joins TRBV7-9 to TRBJ1-2; D unclear. CDR3 length: 12 residues. V was shortened by 2 bases and J by 0 bases, with 1 base between the two germline ends. The germline V gene encodes CDR1 SEHNR and CDR2 FQNEAQ (reference sequence). This CDR3 reads CASSLTNYGYTF. The CDR3 region has the DNA TGTGCCAGCAGCTTAACTAACTATGGCTACACCTTC.